This entry concerns a single TCR beta chain. Its antigen remains unidentified. The repertoire was sequenced with immunoSEQ multiplex PCR; TCRdb's copy has only in-frame clones and lacks some. The table shows 25,000 to 40,000 clones, with under 90% occurring only once. The sample is drawn from a study of lymphopenia after photon versus proton radiotherapy. J was trimmed by 5 bases and V by 1 base; bases with no gene match: 1. Germline V gene lookup returns CDR1 SGHNT and CDR2 YYREEE (reference sequence). This CDR3 comprises 13 residues. General study points: Post-nadir diversity loss with photons came from oligoclonal expansion, particularly CD8+ Temra cells. Authors raise, but do not show, better survival with proton therapy. A bigger post-nadir fall in TCR diversity correlated inversely with survival time in deceased patients.

The chain employs TRBV5-4 and TRBJ2-7; 9 nucleotides match TRBD1. The sample here was peripheral blood, taken from a patient treated with proton-based radiotherapy. The receptor was isolated from an older woman with pancreatic cancer. CDR3 coding DNA: TGTGCCAGCAGCTTGACAGGGGGCAACGAGCAGTACTTC. This sequence encodes CASSLTGGNEQYF.